The 5 T cell receptor beta chains listed next were all sequenced from one sample in a study of CD8 T cells in ankylosing spondylitis (dated by TCRdb to the late 2010s). The paper's findings and limits, for the study overall: Blood from ankylosing spondylitis patients appeared to be characterized by a TCR beta motif composed of about eight highly homologous amino acid variants.

Library generation was performed with 5' RACE. Sequencing took place on an Illumina HiSeq 2500. The public reads were run again by TCRdb, first through fastp at Q25 and then through MiXCR, and only productive beta chains were kept. Rows merge per CDR3 protein into single entries with the most common DNA and genes. This sample holds about 800,000 distinct CDR3 sequences; approximately 10% were observed only once. The biggest ten clones account for more than 0.5% of the sample. These receptors are not linked to any known antigen. The material sequenced was blood, either unsorted or a sorted T cell fraction (not recorded which). The receptor set was obtained from a male donor with ankylosing spondylitis.

This clonotype was recorded many times. The genes are TRBV5-1 and TRBJ2-1; D remains ambiguous. The V and J ends lost 2 bases and 8 bases respectively, with 11 bases between them. The germline gives CDR1 SGHRS, CDR2 YFSETQ. This CDR3 has 13 amino acids. The CDR3 loop is CASSLRYLDEQFF. CDR3 coding DNA: TGCGCCAGCAGCTTACGGTACCTCGATGAGCAGTTCTTC.

V usage is TRBV29-1 and J usage is TRBJ1-5; D may be TRBD1 (6 bases). Germline CDR1 reads SQVTM; CDR2 reads ANQGSEA. CDR3 length equals 14 residues. V was shortened by 5 bases and J by 2 bases, with 13 bases between the two germline ends. DNA of the CDR3: TGCAGCGTTCGTACAGGGTTCGGCAATCAGCCCCAGCATTTT. This encodes CSVRTGFGNQPQHF.

This clonotype was seen ten or more times. In DNA form, the CDR3 reads TGCAGTGCGTGGGGAGGGCGGACTGAAGCTTTCTTT. Residues: CSAWGGRTEAFF. This sequence joins TRBV20-1 and TRBJ1-1, with D uncertain. The CDR3 covers 12 residues. Germline CDR1 and CDR2: DFQATT and SNEGSKA (reference sequence). Trimming took off 6 bases at V and 5 bases at J, with 13 bases between the two ends.

This clonotype was counted many times. V and J are TRBV20-1 and TRBJ2-3; a possible D gene is TRBD2 (5 bases). V was trimmed by 3 bases and J by 2 bases, leaving 9 bases between them. The germline gives CDR1 DFQATT, CDR2 SNEGSKA (reference sequence). This CDR3 contains 13 residues. Here the CDR3 reads CSASRGLTDTQYF. The DNA of the CDR3 is TGCAGTGCTAGCCGGGGTCTCACAGATACGCAGTATTTT.

This clonotype was seen a few times. V is TRBV11-2 and J is TRBJ2-1, with 15 bases lining up with TRBD2. CDR1 SGHAT and CDR2 FQNNGV come from the germline V gene. The CDR3 contains 15 residues. The junction had 4 bases not matched to a gene; V was cut back by 5 bases and J by 8 bases. The CDR3 DNA is TGTGCCAGCAGCACCGGGACTAGCGGGGGGTATGAGCAGTTCTTC. Translating it yields CASSTGTSGGYEQFF.